This T cell receptor beta chain was identified during a study of vaccination and CD4 T cells after COVID-19. Study-wide background: Overlapping spike pools from SARS-CoV-2 and HCoV-NL63, HCoV-OC43 and HCoV-229E served as culture stimuli.

Study-wide points: Vaccine-specific clones numbering 304 of 307 showed spike mono-reactivity in convalescent patients. Relatively few convalescent patients were studied; early post-infection timepoints were not included.

Note on this clonotype: Its antigen remains unidentified.

Treatment reported: approximately nine-day PBMC culture with coronavirus spike peptide pools or control peptides (ViraFEST assay). Under the ViraFEST approach, antigen-specific T cells were expanded with peptide pools and TCRs subsequently sequenced. At the Johns Hopkins FTIC core, DNA taken from cultured CD4+ T cells was sequenced by way of the Oncomine TCR Beta short-read assay. TCRdb re-derived calls from the PCR reads in MiXCR, one entry per CDR3 protein. The data hold approximately 10,000 distinct CDR3 sequences, with approximately 49% observed a single time. The CDR3 runs to 15 residues. Trimming at V came to 4 bases and at J to 5 bases, leaving 8 bases not matched to a gene. Germline loops: CDR1 MNHEY, CDR2 SVGEGT.

The sequence derives from a human donor who had recovered from COVID-19. V is TRBV6-2 or TRBV6-3 and J is TRBJ1-1; 9 bases match TRBD1. The specimen was CD4+ T cells from blood, cultured in vitro. The CDR3 sequence: CASSSGQGRWTEAFF. DNA of the CDR3: TGTGCCAGCAGTTCGGGACAGGGACGGTGGACTGAAGCTTTCTTT.